This T cell receptor (beta chain) originates from a study of naive and memory T cell subsets listed by TCRdb under 2017. Background for the entire study: Sorted naive and memory T cell subsets from peripheral blood were analyzed in the study using a UMI-based, open-source pipeline for TCR alpha and beta sequencing. RNA was DNase-treated and reverse transcribed with TCR constant-region primers, mostly using SuperScript III. The results of the functional CMV T cell responses matched the IgG serology results in every case.

A remark on this clonotype: No cognate antigen has been identified for it. It has no much larger one-base neighbor in the sample; base qualities were not kept.

The V end gives up 1 base and the J end 5 bases, leaving 10 bases in the junction not matched to a gene. From the germline V gene (reference sequence), CDR1 is LNHNV and CDR2 is YYDKDF. The CDR3 measures 19 amino acids from cysteine to phenylalanine. Of all the DNA, just the CDR3 is kept, 57 bases in frame from base 1. From the second PCR step onward, the TCR alpha chain libraries and the TCR beta chain libraries were amplified separately. Donor CMV status was determined by IFNgamma production from CD4+ T cells after overnight stimulation of fresh PBMCs with CMV viral lysate. CD4 T cells were positively selected with Miltenyi beads, followed by positive selection of CD8 T cells from the CD4-negative fraction. Cells stained for CD3, CD4, CD8, CD45RA, CD27 and a live/dead dye were sorted on a BD Aria II into four subsets by CD45RA and CD27. Blood was obtained from a few healthy volunteers, and the blood from each volunteer was fractionated into CD4 and CD8 T cells and subsequently into four differentiation subsets. Approximately 130 ml of peripheral blood was drawn per donor, and PBMC were isolated by Ficoll-Paque PLUS density-gradient centrifugation. The sorted cells were lysed in RLT buffer, after which RNA was extracted using a Qiagen RNeasy kit and kept at -80 degrees C.

The paper's findings and limits, for the study overall: In both CD4 and CD8 cells, going from naive through CM, EM and EMRA, the Gini index went up while Shannon and inverse Simpson diversity went down. RNA-based TCR counts may be influenced by expression changes linked to T cell activation and differentiation. After error correction, only a single occurrence was seen for over 95% of naive TCR sequences, so much steeper abundance distributions were produced than in memory subsets. The repertoire findings for the naive and memory subsets could not be validated against a ground truth, as none was available. Each clonotype was defined as a single alpha or beta chain sequence rather than as a paired alpha/beta receptor. The abundance of TCRs followed a power law with an exponent that differed between naive and memory subsets yet stayed consistent across the three individuals.

Receptors were amplified or captured by UMI-ligation and nested PCR. The beta constant-region primer consisted of an equimolar mixture of two oligonucleotides that together covered TRBC1 and TRBC2. The ligated cDNA went through four rounds of PCR with nested alpha and beta constant-region primers together with the SP2 primer. A single-stranded oligonucleotide carrying the SP2 primer and a 12-nucleotide UMI was ligated to the 3' end of the cDNA by T4 RNA ligase 1. The ligation reaction was kept at 16 degrees C for about 19-25 hours. PCR2 was typically run as a SYBR Green qPCR and stopped at a predetermined threshold to prevent over-amplification. Apart from the first purification, every purification step used Agencourt AMPure XP magnetic beads. Libraries were quantified by Qubit and checked on a TapeStation, where a main peak was expected near 650 bp. Sequencing of the pooled libraries was done on an Illumina MiSeq using v2 2x251 paired-end kits, which typically yielded roughly 0.95-2.2 million reads per sample. Each sample was pooled at around 4 nM, and about 5-8% PhiX was included to help cluster recognition. The authors processed their data as follows. Decombinator assigned V and J genes to Demultiplexor-processed FASTQ reads by tag matching, allowing a single base-pair mismatch. UMIs were used by Collapsinator to correct both sequencing errors and frequency errors arising from PCR heterogeneity. CDR3Translator translated TCRs and extracted CDR3s from the conserved cysteine to the FGXG phenylalanine, flagging non-productive sequences. Repertoires were subsampled to equal numbers of UMI-defined TCRs before Gini, Shannon entropy and inverse Simpson indices were calculated. Within the linear range, a power law was fitted to clonotype abundance distributions using maximum likelihood. For one naive CD8 sample, the pipeline and MIGEC produced similar UMI counts, unique TCR numbers and clonal distributions. The repertoires were searched for just under 7,500 CMV-associated CDR3 sequences that had been compiled from VDJdb and a published dataset. Using fastp trimming at Q25 and MiXCR clonotype assembly, TCRdb reanalyzed the public sequencing data and kept in-frame beta chains. Each CDR3 protein gets just one entry, which takes the most common genes and DNA from the rows behind it. The V and J calls reflect TCRdb's pipeline rather than the authors' work. The sample records 95,000 to 150,000 distinct CDR3 sequences, around a third of which are singletons. 0.9% of the sample is held by the ten biggest clonotypes.

Sequencing was performed on central memory CD4+ T cells from blood. The label giving this sample's cell subset or site can be read as: central memory, CD45RA- CD27+. The sequence derives from a human donor in good health. The V gene is TRBV15 and the J gene is TRBJ2-2; TRBD2 lines up with 13 middle nucleotides. The CDR3 region reads CATSRVSGLAGVRTGELFF. The sequenced DNA is TGTGCCACCAGCAGAGTCTCTGGACTAGCGGGAGTAAGGACCGGGGAGCTGTTTTTT.